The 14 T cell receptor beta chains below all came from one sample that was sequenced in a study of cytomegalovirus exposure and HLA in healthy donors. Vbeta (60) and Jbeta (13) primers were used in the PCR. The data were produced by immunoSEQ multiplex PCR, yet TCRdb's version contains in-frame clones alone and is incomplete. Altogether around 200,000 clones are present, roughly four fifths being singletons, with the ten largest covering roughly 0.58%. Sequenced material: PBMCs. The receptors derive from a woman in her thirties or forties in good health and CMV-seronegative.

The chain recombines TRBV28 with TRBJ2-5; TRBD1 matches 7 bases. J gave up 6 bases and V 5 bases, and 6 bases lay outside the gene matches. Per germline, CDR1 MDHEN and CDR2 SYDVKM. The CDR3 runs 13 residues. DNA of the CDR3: TGTGCCAGCAGTCTACAGGGGATAAAGACCCAGTACTTC. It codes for CASSLQGIKTQYF.

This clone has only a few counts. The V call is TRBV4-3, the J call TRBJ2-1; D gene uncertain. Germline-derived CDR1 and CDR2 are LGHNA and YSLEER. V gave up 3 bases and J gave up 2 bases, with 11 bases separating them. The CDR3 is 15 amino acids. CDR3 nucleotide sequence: TGCGCCAGCAGCCACCGACTGGATCCCTACAATGAGCAGTTCTTC. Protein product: CASSHRLDPYNEQFF.

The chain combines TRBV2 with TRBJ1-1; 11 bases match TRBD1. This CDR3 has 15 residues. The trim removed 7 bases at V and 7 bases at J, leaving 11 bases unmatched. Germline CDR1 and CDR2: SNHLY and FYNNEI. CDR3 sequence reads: CASTRDRGSSGEAFF. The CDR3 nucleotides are TGTGCCAGCACCAGGGACAGGGGGTCTTCTGGTGAAGCTTTCTTT. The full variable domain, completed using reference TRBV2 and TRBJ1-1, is EPEVTQTPSHQVTQMGQEVILRCVPISNHLYFYWYRQILGQKVEFLVSFYNNEISEKSEIFDDQFSVERPDGSNFTLKIRSTKLEDSAMYFCASTRDRGSSGEAFFGQGTRLTVV.

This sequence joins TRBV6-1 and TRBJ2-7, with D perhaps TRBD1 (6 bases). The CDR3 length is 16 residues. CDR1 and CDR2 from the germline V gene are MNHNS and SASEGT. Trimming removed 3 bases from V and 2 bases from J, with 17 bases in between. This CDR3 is CASSELGWGLPYEQYF. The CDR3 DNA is TGTGCCAGCAGTGAGCTTGGGTGGGGGCTCCCCTACGAGCAGTACTTC.

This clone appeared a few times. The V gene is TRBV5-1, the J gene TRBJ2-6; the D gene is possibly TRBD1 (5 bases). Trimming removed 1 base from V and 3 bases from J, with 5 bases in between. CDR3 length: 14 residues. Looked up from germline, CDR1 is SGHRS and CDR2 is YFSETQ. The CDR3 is CASSLQGGANVLTF. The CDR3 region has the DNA TGCGCCAGCAGCTTGCAGGGTGGGGCCAACGTCCTGACTTTC.

In nucleotides, the CDR3 is TGTGCCAGCAGCTTGGACAGGGGGATCACAGATACGCAGTATTTT. Amino acid sequence: CASSLDRGITDTQYF. The chain combines TRBV5-4 with TRBJ2-3; 8 bases are a match to TRBD1. The ends lost 0 bases at V and 2 bases at J; junction bases unmatched: 2. This CDR3 has 15 residues. CDR1 is SGHNT and CDR2 is YYREEE in the germline V gene (reference sequence).

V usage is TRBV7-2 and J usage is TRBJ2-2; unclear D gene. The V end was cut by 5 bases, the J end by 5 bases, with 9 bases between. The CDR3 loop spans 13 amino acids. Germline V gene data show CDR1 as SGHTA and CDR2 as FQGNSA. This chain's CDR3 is CASSPDRTGELFF. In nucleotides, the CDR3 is TGTGCCAGCAGCCCCGATCGGACCGGGGAGCTGTTTTTT. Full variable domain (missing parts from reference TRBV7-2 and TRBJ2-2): GAGVSQSPSNKVTEKGKDVELRCDPISGHTALYWYRQSLGQGLEFLIYFQGNSAPDKSGLPSDRFSAERTGGSVSTLTIQRTQQEDSAVYLCASSPDRTGELFFGEGSRLTVL.

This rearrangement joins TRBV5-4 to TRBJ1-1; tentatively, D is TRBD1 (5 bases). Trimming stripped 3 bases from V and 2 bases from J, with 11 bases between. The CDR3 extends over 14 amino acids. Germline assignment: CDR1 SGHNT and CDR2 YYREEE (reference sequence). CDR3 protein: CASSSKGPNTEAFF. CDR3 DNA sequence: TGTGCCAGCAGCTCCAAGGGGCCCAACACTGAAGCTTTCTTT. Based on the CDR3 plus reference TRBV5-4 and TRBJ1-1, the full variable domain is ETGVTQSPTHLIKTRGQQVTLRCSSQSGHNTVSWYQQALGQGPQFIFQYYREEENGRGNFPPRFSGLQFPNYSSELNVNALELDDSALYLCASSSKGPNTEAFFGQGTRLTVV.

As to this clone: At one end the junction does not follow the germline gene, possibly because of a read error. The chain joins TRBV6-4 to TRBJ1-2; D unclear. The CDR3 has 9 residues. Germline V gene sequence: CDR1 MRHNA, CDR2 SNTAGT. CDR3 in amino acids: CASSDSRGF. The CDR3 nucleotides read TGTGCCAGCAGTGACTCGCGGGGCTTC.

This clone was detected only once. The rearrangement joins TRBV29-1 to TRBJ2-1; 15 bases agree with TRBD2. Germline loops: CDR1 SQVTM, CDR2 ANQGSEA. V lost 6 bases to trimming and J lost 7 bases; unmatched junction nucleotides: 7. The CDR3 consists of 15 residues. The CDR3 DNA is TGCAGCGTCTCTCGGACTAGCGGGGGGGCGAATGAGCAGTTCTTC. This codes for CSVSRTSGGANEQFF.

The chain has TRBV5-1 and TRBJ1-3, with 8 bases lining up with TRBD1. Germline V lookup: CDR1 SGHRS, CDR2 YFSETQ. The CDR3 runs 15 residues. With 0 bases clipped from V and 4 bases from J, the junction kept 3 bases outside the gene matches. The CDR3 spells CASSLGTGPGNTIYF. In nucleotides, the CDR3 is TGCGCCAGCAGCTTGGGGACAGGGCCCGGAAACACCATATATTTT.

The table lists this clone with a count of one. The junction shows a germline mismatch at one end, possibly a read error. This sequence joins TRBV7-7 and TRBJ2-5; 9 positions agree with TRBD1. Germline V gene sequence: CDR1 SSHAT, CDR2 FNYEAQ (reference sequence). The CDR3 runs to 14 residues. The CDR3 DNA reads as TGTGCTAGCAGCACCACGACAGGGGGTGAGACCCAGTACTTC. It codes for CASSTTTGGETQYF.

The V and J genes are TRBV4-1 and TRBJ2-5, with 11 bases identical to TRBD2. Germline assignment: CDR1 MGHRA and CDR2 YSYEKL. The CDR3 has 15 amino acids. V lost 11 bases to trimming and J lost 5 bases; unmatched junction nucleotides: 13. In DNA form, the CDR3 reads TGCGCCTCCGAGGGGCTAGCGGGGGGTAAGGAGACCCAGTACTTC. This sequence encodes CASEGLAGGKETQYF.

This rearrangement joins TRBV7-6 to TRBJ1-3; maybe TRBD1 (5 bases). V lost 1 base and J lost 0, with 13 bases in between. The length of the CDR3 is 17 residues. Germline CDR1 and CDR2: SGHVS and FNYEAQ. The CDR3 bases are TGTGCCAGCAGCTTAGGAGGCGGGACGCACTCTGGAAACACCATATATTTT. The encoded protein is CASSLGGGTHSGNTIYF.